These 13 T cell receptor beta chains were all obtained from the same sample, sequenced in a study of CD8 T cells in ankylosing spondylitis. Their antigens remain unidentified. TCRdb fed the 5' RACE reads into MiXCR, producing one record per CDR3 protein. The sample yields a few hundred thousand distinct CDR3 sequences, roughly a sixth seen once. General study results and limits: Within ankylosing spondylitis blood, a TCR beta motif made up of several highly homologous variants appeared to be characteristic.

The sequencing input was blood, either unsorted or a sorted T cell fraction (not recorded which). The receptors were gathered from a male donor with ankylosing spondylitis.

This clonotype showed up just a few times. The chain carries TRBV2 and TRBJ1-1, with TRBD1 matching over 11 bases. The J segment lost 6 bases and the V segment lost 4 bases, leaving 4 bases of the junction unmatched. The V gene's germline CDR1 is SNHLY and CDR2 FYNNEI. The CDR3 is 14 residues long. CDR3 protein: CASSGRDRGSEAFF. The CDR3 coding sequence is TGTGCCAGCAGTGGAAGGGACAGGGGGTCTGAAGCTTTCTTT.

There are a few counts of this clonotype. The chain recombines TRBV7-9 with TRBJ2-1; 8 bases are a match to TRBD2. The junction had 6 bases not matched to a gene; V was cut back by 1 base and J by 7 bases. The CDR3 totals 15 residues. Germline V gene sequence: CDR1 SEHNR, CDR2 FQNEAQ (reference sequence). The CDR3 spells CASSLGEASGNEQFF. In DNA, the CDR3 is TGTGCCAGCAGCTTAGGTGAGGCTAGCGGGAATGAGCAGTTCTTC. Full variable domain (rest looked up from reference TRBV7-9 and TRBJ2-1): DTGVSQNPRHKITKRGQNVTFRCDPISEHNRLYWYRQTLGQGPEFLTYFQNEAQLEKSRLLSDRFSAERPKGSFSTLEIQRTEQGDSAMYLCASSLGEASGNEQFFGPGTRLTVL.

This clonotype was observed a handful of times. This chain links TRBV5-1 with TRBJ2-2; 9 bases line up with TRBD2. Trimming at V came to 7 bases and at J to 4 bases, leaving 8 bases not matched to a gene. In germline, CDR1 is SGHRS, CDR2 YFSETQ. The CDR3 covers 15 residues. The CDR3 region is CASGGKAGGTGELFF. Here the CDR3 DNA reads TGCGCCAGCGGGGGAAAAGCGGGAGGCACCGGGGAGCTGTTTTTT.

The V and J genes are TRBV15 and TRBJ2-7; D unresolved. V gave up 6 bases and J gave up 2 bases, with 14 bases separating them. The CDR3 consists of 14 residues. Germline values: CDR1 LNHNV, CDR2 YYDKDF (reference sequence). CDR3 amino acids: CATSPRSMAYEQYF. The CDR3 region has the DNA TGTGCCACCAGTCCGAGAAGTATGGCCTACGAGCAGTACTTC.

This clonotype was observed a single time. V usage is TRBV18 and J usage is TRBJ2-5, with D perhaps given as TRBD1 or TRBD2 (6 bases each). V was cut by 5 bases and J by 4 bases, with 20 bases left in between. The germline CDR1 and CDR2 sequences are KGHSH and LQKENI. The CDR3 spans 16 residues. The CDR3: CASSKRGTGVRETQYF. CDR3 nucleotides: TGTGCCAGCTCAAAAAGGGGGACGGGAGTCCGAGAGACCCAGTACTTC. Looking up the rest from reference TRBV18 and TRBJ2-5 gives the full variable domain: NAGVMQNPRHLVRRRGQEARLRCSPMKGHSHVYWYRQLPEEGLKFMVYLQKENIIDESGMPKERFSAEFPKEGPSILRIQQVVRGDSAAYFCASSKRGTGVRETQYFGPGTRLLVL.

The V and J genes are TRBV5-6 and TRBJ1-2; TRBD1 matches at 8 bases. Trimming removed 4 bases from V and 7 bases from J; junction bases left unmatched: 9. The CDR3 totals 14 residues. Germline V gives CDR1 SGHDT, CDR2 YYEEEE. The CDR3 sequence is CASSPNRGRVGYTF. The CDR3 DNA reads TGTGCCAGCAGCCCTAACAGGGGGAGGGTTGGCTACACCTTC.

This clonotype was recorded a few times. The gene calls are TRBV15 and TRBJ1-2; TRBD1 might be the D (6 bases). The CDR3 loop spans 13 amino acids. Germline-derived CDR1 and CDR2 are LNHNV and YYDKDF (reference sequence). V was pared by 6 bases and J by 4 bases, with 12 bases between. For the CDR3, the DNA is TGTGCCACCAGGGACAGCCCCTCCTATGGCTACACCTTC. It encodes CATRDSPSYGYTF. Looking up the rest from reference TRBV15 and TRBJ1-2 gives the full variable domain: DAMVIQNPRYQVTQFGKPVTLSCSQTLNHNVMYWYQQKSSQAPKLLFHYYDKDFNNEADTPDNFQSRRPNTSFCFLDIRSPGLGDTAMYLCATRDSPSYGYTFGSGTRLTVV.

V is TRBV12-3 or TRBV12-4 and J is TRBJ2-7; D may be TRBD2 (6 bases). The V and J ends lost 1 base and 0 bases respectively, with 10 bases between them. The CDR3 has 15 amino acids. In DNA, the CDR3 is TGTGCCAGCAGTTTAGGGGTTAGCGGCTCCTACGAGCAGTACTTC. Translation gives CASSLGVSGSYEQYF.

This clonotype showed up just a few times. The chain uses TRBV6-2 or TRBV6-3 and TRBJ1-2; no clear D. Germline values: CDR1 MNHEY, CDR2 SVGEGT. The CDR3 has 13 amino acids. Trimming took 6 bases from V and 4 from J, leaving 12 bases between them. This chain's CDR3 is CASSPSGVYGYTF. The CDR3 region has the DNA TGTGCCAGCAGCCCTAGCGGCGTCTATGGCTACACCTTC.

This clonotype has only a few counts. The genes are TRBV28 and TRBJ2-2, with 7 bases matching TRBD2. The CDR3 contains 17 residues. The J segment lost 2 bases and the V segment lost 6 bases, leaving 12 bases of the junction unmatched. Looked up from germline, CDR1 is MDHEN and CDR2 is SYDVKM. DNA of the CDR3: TGTGCCAGCAGAGGTGCCCGCGGGACTACCAACACCGGGGAGCTGTTTTTT. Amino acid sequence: CASRGARGTTNTGELFF.

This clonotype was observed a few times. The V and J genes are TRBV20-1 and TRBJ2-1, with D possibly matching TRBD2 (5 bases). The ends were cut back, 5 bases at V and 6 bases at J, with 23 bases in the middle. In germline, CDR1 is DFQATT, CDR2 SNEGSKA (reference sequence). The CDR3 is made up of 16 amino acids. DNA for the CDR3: TGCAGTGCTGCCCTCGGTGGGGAGTCCCGGAGCAATGAGCAGTTCTTC. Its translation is CSAALGGESRSNEQFF.

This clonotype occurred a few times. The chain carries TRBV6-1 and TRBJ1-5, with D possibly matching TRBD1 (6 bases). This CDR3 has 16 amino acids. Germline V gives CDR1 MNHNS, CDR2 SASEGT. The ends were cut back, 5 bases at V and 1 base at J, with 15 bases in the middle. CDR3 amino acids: CASSRGGGRSNQPQHF. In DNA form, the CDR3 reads TGTGCCAGCAGTCGGGGGGGGGGCAGGAGCAATCAGCCCCAGCATTTT.

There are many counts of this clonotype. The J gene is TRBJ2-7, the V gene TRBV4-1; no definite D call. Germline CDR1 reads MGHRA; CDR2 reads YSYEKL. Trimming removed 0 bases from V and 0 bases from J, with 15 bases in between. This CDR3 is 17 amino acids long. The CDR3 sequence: CASSQEWVFTSSYEQYF. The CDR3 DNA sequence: TGCGCCAGCAGCCAAGAGTGGGTTTTTACGAGCTCCTACGAGCAGTACTTC.